The entry that follows covers one T cell receptor (beta chain) sequence. Antigen: not known. Germline V gene sequence: CDR1 LNHNV, CDR2 YYDKDF (reference sequence). The V and J ends lost 0 bases and 3 bases respectively, with 13 bases between them. This CDR3 region has 16 residues. Breast cancer patients provided tissue from their axillary draining lymph nodes. TCRdb independently ran MiXCR on the multiplex PCR reads; one entry per CDR3 protein. The data hold around 170,000 distinct CDR3 sequences, with roughly a third observed a single time. The source of the sample is a study of breast tumors, draining lymph nodes, adjacent tissues. Study results and limitations: The lymph node origin of tumor T cells was framed as consistent with a hypothesis, not demonstrated. Tumor repertoires ranked between lymph nodes and nontumor tissue in diversity, with V and J gene preferences. Most tumor T cells seemingly derive from lymph node, then expand in tumor.

The TCR was taken from a female donor with breast cancer. Some clones in this sample may be carry-over from other donors' samples. The sequencing sample was made of axillary lymph node tissue. V and J are TRBV15 and TRBJ2-3; weak D call: TRBD2 (6 bases). The CDR3 sequence is CATSREGWEETDTQYF. CDR3 DNA sequence: TGTGCCACCAGCAGAGAAGGGTGGGAGGAGACAGATACGCAGTATTTT.